This is a list of T cell receptor beta chains from one sample in a study of persistence of HIV-infected CD4 T cells. For these TCRs, the target antigens are not known. Clones were read by immunoSEQ multiplex PCR, and TCRdb kept only the in-frame ones, dropping some. This table holds tens of thousands of clones, roughly 90% found once. The specimen comprised CD4+ T cells sorted from PBMCs after roughly 18-hour stimulation, sampled from a patient who received antiretroviral therapy. Receptors originate from an adult man with HIV who was CMV-seropositive. CDR3s include the opening cysteine and the closing phenylalanine or tryptophan. D genes are given only for firm matches. A clone size is listed for some rows: how often the clone was seen (once, few, many), or a class if it is expanded.

V	D	size	J	DNA	CDR3
TRBV5-1	TRBD1	-	TRBJ1-1	TGCGCCAGCAGCCCCCAGGACAGGGGGCTCGATTTAGCTTTCTTT	CASSPQDRGLDLAFF
TRBV28	-	-	TRBJ1-2	TGTGCCAGCAGAACCCCGGCCCCAGGGAATGATCATGGCTACACCTTC	CASRTPAPGNDHGYTF
TRBV2	-	-	TRBJ2-5	TGTGCCAGCGGTAACAGGGTGGCCAAAGAGACCCAGTACTTC	CASGNRVAKETQYF
TRBV5-1	-	-	TRBJ2-1	TGCGCCAGCAGCTTGGGACCCAGCTCCTACAATGAGCAGTTCTTC	CASSLGPSSYNEQFF
TRBV7-6	-	few	TRBJ1-5	TGTGCCAGCAGCCCCCCCGGCAGCCGCAAAGTCAGCAATCAGCCCCAGCATTTT	CASSPPGSRKVSNQPQHF
TRBV15	TRBD1	-	TRBJ2-2	TGTGCCACCAGCAGAGATTTGTCCGAAAGGACAGGCGGCACCGGGGAGCTGTTTTTT	CATSRDLSERTGGTGELFF
TRBV6-2/TRBV6-3	-	-	TRBJ2-7	TGTGCCAGCAGTTACTGGGCCCCGGGACAAAATGGCGAGCAGTACTTC	CASSYWAPGQNGEQYF
TRBV7-9	-	-	TRBJ2-1	TGTGCCAGCAGCCCGCTTGGTAATGAGCAGTTCTTC	CASSPLGNEQFF
TRBV10-2	-	-	TRBJ2-7	TGCGCCAGCAGGGGTGGTATTAGCCGCGAGCAGTACTTC	CASRGGISREQYF
TRBV11-2	-	-	TRBJ2-2	TGTGCCAGCACCCCAACGAGGGGCGGGGTTTGGATGACCGGGGAGCTGTTTTTT	CASTPTRGGVWMTGELFF
TRBV7-9	-	-	TRBJ2-1	TGTGCCAGCAGCTTATACGTCCTAACAGACTACAATGAGCAGTTCTTC	CASSLYVLTDYNEQFF
TRBV2	TRBD1	few	TRBJ1-4	TGTGCCAGCAGTGAGCAGGGGGCTGTGACTAATGAAAAACTGTTTTTT	CASSEQGAVTNEKLFF
TRBV7-2	TRBD2	-	TRBJ2-3	TGTGCCAGCAGCAGTACAGCGGGGGGGTTAGATACGCAGTATTTT	CASSSTAGGLDTQYF
TRBV5-5	TRBD2	-	TRBJ2-2	TGTGCCAGCAGCTTCTCAAGCGGGGGGGCCACCGGGGAGCTGTTTTTT	CASSFSSGGATGELFF
TRBV19	-	-	TRBJ2-1	TGTGCCAGTAGTATTCTTCGGGGAAGGGGGGGCAATGAGCAGTTCTTC	CASSILRGRGGNEQFF
TRBV24-1	-	medium-sized	TRBJ1-1	TGTGCCACCAGTGATGGGGGGACGGCCACTGAAGCTTTCTTT	CATSDGGTATEAFF
TRBV21-1	-	-	TRBJ1-5	TGTGCCAGCAGCGTGGCAGCTTATAGCAATCAGCCCCAGCATTTT	CASSVAAYSNQPQHF
TRBV10-3	-	-	TRBJ1-1	TGTGCCATCTCAGGGGCTCAAGACACTGAAGCTTTCTTT	CAISGAQDTEAFF
TRBV19	-	-	TRBJ1-2	TGTGCCATTTTAGACAGGAGGTATGGCTACACCTTC	CAILDRRYGYTF
TRBV5-4	TRBD2	-	TRBJ2-7	TGTGCCAGCAGCCCGGGCCTAGCGGGGGGCTTCTACGAGCAGTACTTC	CASSPGLAGGFYEQYF
TRBV5-1	TRBD1	-	TRBJ2-1	TGCGCCAGCAGCCCGAGGGGGACAGGGGGATTGAATGAGCAGTTCTTC	CASSPRGTGGLNEQFF
TRBV28	TRBD1	-	TRBJ2-6	TGTGCCAGCAGCGGGACAGGGAGGTCTGGGGCCAACGTCCTGACTTTC	CASSGTGRSGANVLTF
TRBV2	TRBD2	-	TRBJ2-7	TGTGCCAGCAGTGTGATTCGGGGGGGCAACGAGCAGTACTTC	CASSVIRGGNEQYF
TRBV6-1	-	-	TRBJ1-4	TGTGCCAGCAGTGAAGCTAGAGGAGGGACCGAAAAACTGTTTTTT	CASSEARGGTEKLFF
TRBV6-5	TRBD2	-	TRBJ2-3	TGTGCCAGCAGGGTAGCGGGGCTAGATACGCAGTATTTT	CASRVAGLDTQYF
TRBV7-3	TRBD1	-	TRBJ2-7	TGTGCCAGCAGCTACAGGGGTGGCGAGCAGTACTTC	CASSYRGGEQYF
TRBV5-1	-	-	TRBJ2-3	TGCGCCAGCAGCTTGTTCGGTGCGGGGTCTTCAGATACGCAGTATTTT	CASSLFGAGSSDTQYF
TRBV28	-	-	TRBJ1-4	TGTGCCAGCAGTTTAGGGCAGGGGCTTACTGAAAAACTGTTTTTT	CASSLGQGLTEKLFF
TRBV10-1	-	few	TRBJ1-2	TGCGCCAGCAGTGAGTCGGTCCACAGTTCTAACTATGGCTACACCTTC	CASSESVHSSNYGYTF
TRBV5-1	-	-	TRBJ2-2	TGCGCCAGCAACACGGGGAACACCGGGGAGCTGTTTTTT	CASNTGNTGELFF
TRBV27	TRBD2	-	TRBJ2-3	TGTGCCAGCAGTTTGACTAGCGGGTACACAGATACGCAGTATTTT	CASSLTSGYTDTQYF
TRBV6-5	-	-	TRBJ2-5	TGTGCCAGCACTCGGGGACTTACCCAAGAGACCCAGTACTTC	CASTRGLTQETQYF
TRBV6-1	TRBD2	-	TRBJ2-7	TGTGCCAGCAGTGATTTAGCGGGGGGACGTTACGAGCAGTACTTC	CASSDLAGGRYEQYF
TRBV6-5	-	-	TRBJ1-2	TGTGCCAGCAGTATAAGGGGGAACTATGGCTACACCTTC	CASSIRGNYGYTF
TRBV18	-	-	TRBJ1-1	TGTGCCAGCTCACCACCAATGACGGCGAACACTGAAGCTTTCTTT	CASSPPMTANTEAFF
TRBV5-5	TRBD1	few	TRBJ1-1	TGTGCCAGCAGCTTGGCCGGGACAGGGGGCCTTTTGAACACTGAAGCTTTCTTT	CASSLAGTGGLLNTEAFF
TRBV4-2	TRBD1	-	TRBJ1-3	TGTGCCAGCAGCCCCAGGACAGGGGGTGGAAGCTCTGGAAACACCATATATTTT	CASSPRTGGGSSGNTIYF
TRBV5-1	-	-	TRBJ1-2	TGCGCCAGCAGCCCTCGATCAGCCGGGCAGAGTAACTATGGCTACACCTTC	CASSPRSAGQSNYGYTF
TRBV21-1	-	-	TRBJ1-1	TGTGCCAGCAGCAAAGTGGGGACAGGGGAAAACAAGAACACTGAAGCTTTCTTT	CASSKVGTGENKNTEAFF
TRBV5-8	TRBD1	-	TRBJ1-1	TGTGCCAGCAGCTTAAGGACAGGGTATCCCGGCGTCACTGAAGCTTTCTTT	CASSLRTGYPGVTEAFF
TRBV5-6	-	-	TRBJ2-7	TGTGCCAGCAGCTTGGGGCAGCGGGCTAGGGAGCAGTACTTC	CASSLGQRAREQYF
TRBV19	TRBD1	few	TRBJ2-7	TGTGCCAGTAGCCCAAACAGGGGAAGGGGCTACGAGCAGTACTTC	CASSPNRGRGYEQYF
TRBV19	TRBD1	-	TRBJ2-7	TGTGCCAGTAGACCTAGGACAGGGGGCGGCTCCTACGAGCAGTACTTC	CASRPRTGGGSYEQYF
TRBV12-3/TRBV12-4	-	few	TRBJ2-2	TGTGCCAGCAGCACTACTCCAAGAGGGGAGCTGTTTTTT	CASSTTPRGELFF
TRBV27	TRBD2	-	TRBJ2-7	TGTGCCAGCAGTTCCCCCTCCACTAGCGGGGGGTTCTACGAGCAGTACTTC	CASSSPSTSGGFYEQYF
TRBV3-1/TRBV3-2	TRBD1	-	TRBJ2-7	TGTGCCAGCAGCCAAATGGGACAGATCAGCTACGAGCAGTACTTC	CASSQMGQISYEQYF
TRBV7-6	TRBD1	-	TRBJ1-2	TGTGCCAGCAGCTCCCAGACAGGGCGATTGGCCTATGGCTACACCTTC	CASSSQTGRLAYGYTF
TRBV30	-	once	TRBJ1-1	TGTGCCTGGAGTAACTGGCAGAGGGACACTGAAGCTTTCTTT	CAWSNWQRDTEAFF
TRBV19	TRBD1	-	TRBJ2-1	TGTGCCAGTAGTACGCCATGGACAGGGGGCTACAATGAGCAGTTCTTC	CASSTPWTGGYNEQFF
TRBV6-5	TRBD1	-	TRBJ1-2	TGTGCCAGCAGCCCAGACAGGGGACTAGACTATGGCTACACCTTC	CASSPDRGLDYGYTF
TRBV5-1	TRBD1	-	TRBJ2-7	TGCGCCAGCAGCTCGGCGACAGGGAGTAGTTTCGAGCAGTACTTC	CASSSATGSSFEQYF
TRBV3-1/TRBV3-2	TRBD1	-	TRBJ1-5	TGTGCCAGCAGCCAAGGGACAGGGGGCAATCAGCCCCAGCATTTT	CASSQGTGGNQPQHF
TRBV25-1	-	-	TRBJ1-3	TGTGCCAGCAGTGAGACTGGACACTCTGGAAACACCATATATTTT	CASSETGHSGNTIYF
TRBV5-1	TRBD1	few	TRBJ2-3	TGCGCCAGCAGCTTGCCGCTCGGACAGGGTAACACAGATACGCAGTATTTT	CASSLPLGQGNTDTQYF
TRBV29-1	TRBD1	few	TRBJ1-2	TGCAGCGTTGAACGGTGGACAGGGTACGGCTACACCTTC	CSVERWTGYGYTF
TRBV5-5	-	-	TRBJ2-3	TGTGCCAGCGGAAGACTGGAGAACACAGATACGCAGTATTTT	CASGRLENTDTQYF
TRBV21-1	-	-	TRBJ1-5	TGTGCCAGCAGCAGGGGGTGGACAGGGAGCAATCAGCCCCAGCATTTT	CASSRGWTGSNQPQHF
TRBV19	TRBD1	-	TRBJ2-7	TGTGCCAGTAGTGTATTACCGGGACAGGGCTTCTCCGAGCAGTACTTC	CASSVLPGQGFSEQYF
TRBV19	TRBD1	-	TRBJ1-1	TGTGCCAGCTCCGGGACAGAGGGCCTTTCGGGGGCTTTCTTT	CASSGTEGLSGAFF
TRBV2	-	-	TRBJ2-7	TGTGCCAGCAGTGAATCGCGACTCCAGTACTCCTACGAGCAGTACTTC	CASSESRLQYSYEQYF